Sequencing of this T cell receptor (delta chain) was carried out in a study of gamma-delta T cells after stem cell transplantation. TCRdb fed the RT-PCR reads into CATT to redo clone calling. The sample lists about 3,200 delta-chain clones, more than 4.5% occurring once. In regard to this clone: A far more abundant clone sits one base away, making this likely a read error. At the DNA level, this CDR3 is encoded by other sequences in the same sample as well.

The length of the CDR3 is 18 residues. Germline values: CDR1 GEAIGNYY, CDR2 EKD. The receptor was isolated from a human donor. It is not recorded whose cells these are; they may come from a transplant donor. The gene calls are TRDV2 and TRDJ1, with TRDD3 matching over 13 bases. Sequencing was performed on gamma-delta T cells. The CDR3 is CACDVLGDTEGHTDKLIF. For the CDR3, the DNA is TGTGCCTGTGACGTACTGGGGGATACGGAGGGGCACACCGACAAACTCATCTTT.